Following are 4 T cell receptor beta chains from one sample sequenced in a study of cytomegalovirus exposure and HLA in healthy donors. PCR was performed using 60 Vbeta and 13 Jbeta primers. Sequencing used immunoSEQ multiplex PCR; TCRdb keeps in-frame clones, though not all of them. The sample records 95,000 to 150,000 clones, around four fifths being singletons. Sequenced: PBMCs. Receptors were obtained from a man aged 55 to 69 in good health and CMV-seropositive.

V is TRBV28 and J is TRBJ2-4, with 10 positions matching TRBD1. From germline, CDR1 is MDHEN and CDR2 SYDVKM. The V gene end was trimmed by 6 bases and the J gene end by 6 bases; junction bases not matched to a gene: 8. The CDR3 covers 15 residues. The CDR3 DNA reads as TGTGCCAGCAGCCCAGACAGGGGGCGACTAAACATTCAGTACTTC. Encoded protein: CASSPDRGRLNIQYF. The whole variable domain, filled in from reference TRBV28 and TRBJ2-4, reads DVKVTQSSRYLVKRTGEKVFLECVQDMDHENMFWYRQDPGLGLRLIYFSYDVKMKEKGDIPEGYSVSREKKERFSLILESASTNQTSMYLCASSPDRGRLNIQYFGAGTRLSVL.

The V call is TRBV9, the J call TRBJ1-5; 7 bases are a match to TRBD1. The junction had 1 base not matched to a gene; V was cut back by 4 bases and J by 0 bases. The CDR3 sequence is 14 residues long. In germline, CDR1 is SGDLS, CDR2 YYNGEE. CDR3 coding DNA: TGTGCCAGCAGCCAGGGGGGTAGCAATCAGCCCCAGCATTTT. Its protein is CASSQGGSNQPQHF. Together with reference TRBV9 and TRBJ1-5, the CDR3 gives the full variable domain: DSGVTQTPKHLITATGQRVTLRCSPRSGDLSVYWYQQSLDQGLQFLIQYYNGEERAKGNILERFSAQQFPDLHSELNLSSLELGDSALYFCASSQGGSNQPQHFGDGTRLSIL.

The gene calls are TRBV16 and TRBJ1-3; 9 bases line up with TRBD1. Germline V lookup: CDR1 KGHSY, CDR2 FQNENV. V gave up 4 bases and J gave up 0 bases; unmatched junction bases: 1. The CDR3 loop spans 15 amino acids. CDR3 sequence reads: CASSPTGGSGNTIYF. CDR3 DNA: TGTGCCAGCAGCCCGACAGGGGGCTCTGGAAACACCATATATTTT.

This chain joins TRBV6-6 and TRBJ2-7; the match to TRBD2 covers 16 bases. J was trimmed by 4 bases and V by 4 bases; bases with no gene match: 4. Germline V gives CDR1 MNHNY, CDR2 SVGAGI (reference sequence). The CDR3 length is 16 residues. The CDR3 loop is CASSSRGLAGGYEQYF. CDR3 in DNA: TGTGCCAGCAGTTCCCGGGGACTAGCGGGAGGGTACGAGCAGTACTTC.